This is a list of T cell receptor beta chains from one sample in a study of shared clonotypes between healthy human individuals. Only in-frame clones appear in the TCRdb table, and some are missing; sequencing was by immunoSEQ multiplex PCR. Seen here are 2 million to 3 million clones, roughly nine tenths observed once, and the top ten hold more than 0.12%. The source material was naive CD4+ T cells sorted from blood. These receptors were obtained from a man between 18 and 35 years old in good health. The CDR3 runs from the conserved cysteine through the conserved F or W. D genes are given only for firm matches. Clone size, where shown, is once, few, many, or a class for clones that have expanded.

V	J	length	D	size	CDR3	DNA
TRBV19	TRBJ2-3	16	TRBD2	.	CASSIVSGGGSDTQYF	TGTGCCAGTAGTATTGTTTCCGGCGGGGGATCAGATACGCAGTATTTT
TRBV4-1	TRBJ1-2	14	.	few	CASSQDRAVYGYTF	TGCGCCAGCAGCCAAGATAGGGCTGTTTATGGCTACACCTTC
TRBV6-6	TRBJ1-1	14	.	once	CASTHRQANTEAFF	TGTGCCAGCACCCACAGACAGGCGAACACTGAAGCTTTCTTT
TRBV28	TRBJ1-3	15	TRBD1	.	CASSVRQGTRNTIYF	TGTGCCAGCAGTGTAAGACAGGGAACGAGGAACACCATATATTTT
TRBV27	TRBJ2-3	14	TRBD2	.	CASSPGLAAATQYF	TGTGCCAGCAGTCCGGGACTAGCGGCGGCTACGCAGTATTTT
TRBV28	TRBJ2-5	15	TRBD1	.	CASSRTGAGRETQYF	TGTGCCAGCAGTCGGACAGGGGCGGGCCGAGAGACCCAGTACTTC
TRBV28	TRBJ2-6	13	.	.	CASRTSGANVLTF	TGTGCCAGCAGGACCTCTGGGGCCAACGTCCTGACTTTC
TRBV28	TRBJ1-5	15	.	.	CASSPEDKRRQPQHF	TGTGCCAGCAGTCCCGAGGACAAAAGGCGCCAGCCCCAGCATTTT
TRBV14	TRBJ2-5	15	.	once	CASSPLGRGEETQYF	TGTGCCAGCAGCCCCCTAGGACGGGGAGAGGAGACCCAGTACTTC
TRBV5-1	TRBJ1-6	13	TRBD1	.	CASSPGQGGPLHF	TGCGCCAGCAGCCCGGGACAGGGGGGGCCCCTCCACTTT
TRBV5-4	TRBJ2-7	15	TRBD1	once	CASSQTGGSSYEQYF	TGTGCCAGCAGCCAAACAGGGGGTTCTTCGTACGAGCAGTACTTC
TRBV4-1	TRBJ2-7	16	TRBD2	.	CASSQGLAGAGYEQYF	TGCGCCAGCAGCCAAGGACTAGCGGGAGCAGGGTACGAGCAGTACTTC
TRBV4-1	TRBJ2-3	16	TRBD2	.	CASSQERGKAGLAQYF	TGCGCCAGCAGCCAAGAACGGGGAAAAGCGGGACTCGCGCAGTATTTT
TRBV7-8	TRBJ2-7	14	.	.	CASSLGSGSYEQYF	TGTGCCAGCAGCTTAGGTTCAGGGTCCTACGAGCAGTACTTC
TRBV2	TRBJ1-4	15	TRBD1	few	CASSRDRATNEKLFF	TGTGCCAGCAGTCGCGACAGGGCAACTAATGAAAAACTGTTTTTT
TRBV14	TRBJ2-5	16	TRBD1	.	CASSQDGTGKQETQYF	TGTGCCAGCAGCCAAGATGGGACAGGGAAGCAAGAGACCCAGTACTTC
TRBV7-2	TRBJ2-7	12	.	.	CASSQHSYEQYF	TGTGCCAGCAGCCAGCACTCCTACGAGCAGTACTTC
TRBV5-4	TRBJ2-5	13	.	.	CASSFDGSGTQYF	TGTGCCAGCAGCTTCGACGGGAGCGGGACCCAGTACTTC
TRBV5-1	TRBJ1-3	15	.	.	CASSFGSPSGNTIYF	TGCGCCAGCAGCTTCGGCTCCCCCTCAGGAAACACCATATATTTT
TRBV7-9	TRBJ1-1	14	.	.	CASSLVGATTEAFF	TGTGCCAGCAGCTTAGTGGGGGCTACCACTGAAGCTTTCTTT
TRBV30	TRBJ1-5	13	.	.	CAWSVAGDQPQHF	TGTGCCTGGAGCGTGGCAGGGGACCAGCCCCAGCATTTT
TRBV15	TRBJ2-2	16	.	.	CATSRWGAVSTGELFF	TGTGCCACCAGCAGGTGGGGGGCAGTAAGCACCGGGGAGCTGTTTTTT
TRBV5-6	TRBJ2-7	14	TRBD1	.	CASSSGQGAGEQYF	TGTGCCAGCAGCTCGGGACAGGGGGCGGGGGAGCAGTACTTC
TRBV5-4	TRBJ2-7	16	TRBD1	.	CASSSARDRSSYEQYF	TGTGCCAGCAGCTCCGCCCGGGACAGAAGCTCCTACGAGCAGTACTTC
TRBV18	TRBJ2-7	15	TRBD2	.	CASSSTSGGTYEQYF	TGTGCCAGCTCGTCGACTAGCGGGGGTACCTACGAGCAGTACTTC
TRBV7-6	TRBJ2-7	16	TRBD2	.	CASSSALAGGPYEQYF	TGTGCCAGCAGCTCAGCCTTAGCGGGGGGGCCCTACGAGCAGTACTTC
TRBV19	TRBJ2-1	15	TRBD2	once	CASTPVGGANNEQFF	TGTGCCAGTACCCCGGTCGGGGGGGCTAACAATGAGCAGTTCTTC
TRBV6-1	TRBJ1-5	13	.	.	CASSPNRDQPQHF	TGTGCCAGCAGTCCCAACAGGGATCAGCCCCAGCATTTT
TRBV10-3	TRBJ2-2	12	.	.	CASSYGGGELFF	TGTGCCAGCAGTTATGGGGGCGGGGAGCTGTTTTTT
TRBV5-1	TRBJ2-1	14	TRBD1	.	CASSLGQGGNEQFF	TGCGCCAGCAGCTTGGGACAGGGGGGTAATGAGCAGTTCTTC
TRBV25-1	TRBJ2-1	11	.	.	CASSLAGTLLF	TGTGCCAGCAGTTTAGCCGGGACGTTACTCTTC